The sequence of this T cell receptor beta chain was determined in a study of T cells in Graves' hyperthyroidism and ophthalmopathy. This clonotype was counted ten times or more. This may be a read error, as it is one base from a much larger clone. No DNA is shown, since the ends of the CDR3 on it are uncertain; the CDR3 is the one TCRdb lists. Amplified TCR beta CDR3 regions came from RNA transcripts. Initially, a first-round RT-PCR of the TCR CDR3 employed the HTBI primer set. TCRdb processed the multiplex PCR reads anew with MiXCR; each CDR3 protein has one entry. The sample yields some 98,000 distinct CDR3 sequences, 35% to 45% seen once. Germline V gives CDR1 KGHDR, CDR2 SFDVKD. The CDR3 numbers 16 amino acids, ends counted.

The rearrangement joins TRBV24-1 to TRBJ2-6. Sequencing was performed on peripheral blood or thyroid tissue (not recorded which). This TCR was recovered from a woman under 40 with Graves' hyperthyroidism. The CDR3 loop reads CATSFGHGSGANVLAF.